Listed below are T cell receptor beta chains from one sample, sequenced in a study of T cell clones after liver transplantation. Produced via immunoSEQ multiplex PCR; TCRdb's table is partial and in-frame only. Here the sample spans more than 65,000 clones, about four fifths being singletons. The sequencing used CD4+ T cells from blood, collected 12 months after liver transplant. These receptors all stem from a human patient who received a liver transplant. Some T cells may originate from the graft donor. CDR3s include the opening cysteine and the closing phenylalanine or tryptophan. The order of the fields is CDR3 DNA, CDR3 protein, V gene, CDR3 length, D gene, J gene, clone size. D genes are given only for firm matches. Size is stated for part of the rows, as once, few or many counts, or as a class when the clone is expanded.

DNA: TGCGCCAGCAGCCCCGGGGCTAGCATTATGGAGCTGTTTTTT; CDR3: CASSPGASIMELFF; V: TRBV4-1; length: 14; D: .; J: TRBJ2-2; size: .
DNA: TGTGCCAGCAGCCCATTTAGCGGGATGGAGAGCTTGCGGCAGTACTTC; CDR3: CASSPFSGMESLRQYF; V: TRBV7-6; length: 16; D: TRBD2; J: TRBJ2-7; size: .
DNA: TGTGCCAGCGGCTCCACAGATACGCAGTATTTT; CDR3: CASGSTDTQYF; V: TRBV11-3; length: 11; D: .; J: TRBJ2-3; size: .
DNA: TGCGCCAGCAGCAAAGCCCGGGGGCAAGACATTCAGTACTTC; CDR3: CASSKARGQDIQYF; V: TRBV4-1; length: 14; D: .; J: TRBJ2-4; size: .
DNA: TGTGCCAGCAGTCCCTCTGGGGGGTCTGACAATGAGCAGTTCTTC; CDR3: CASSPSGGSDNEQFF; V: TRBV28; length: 15; D: .; J: TRBJ2-1; size: .
DNA: TGTGCCAGCAGCCCGCCGTGGGGGAACACTGAAGCTTTCTTT; CDR3: CASSPPWGNTEAFF; V: TRBV9; length: 14; D: .; J: TRBJ1-1; size: .
DNA: TGTGCCAGCAGCTACCAACCGGACACACAAGAGACCCAGTACTTC; CDR3: CASSYQPDTQETQYF; V: TRBV7-9; length: 15; D: .; J: TRBJ2-5; size: .
DNA: TGTGCCAGCTCACCGGTGCGGGTGGAGACCCAGTACTTC; CDR3: CASSPVRVETQYF; V: TRBV18; length: 13; D: .; J: TRBJ2-5; size: .
DNA: TGTGCCACCAGCACCGGACAGGGAGGTGGCTACACCTTC; CDR3: CATSTGQGGGYTF; V: TRBV15; length: 13; D: TRBD1; J: TRBJ1-2; size: .
DNA: TGTGCCAGTAGTATCGGGCTCGCAGATACGCAGTATTTT; CDR3: CASSIGLADTQYF; V: TRBV19; length: 13; D: .; J: TRBJ2-3; size: few
DNA: TGTGCCAGCAGCGCTTTTCTGAGGCGAGTCACTGAAGCTTTCTTT; CDR3: CASSAFLRRVTEAFF; V: TRBV5-6; length: 15; D: .; J: TRBJ1-1; size: .
DNA: TGTGCCATCAGTTCCAACAGGGGTCTCTACAATGAGCAGTTCTTC; CDR3: CAISSNRGLYNEQFF; V: TRBV10-3; length: 15; D: TRBD1; J: TRBJ2-1; size: .
DNA: TGTGCCAGCAGCGTCCTCGGATCCGGGTTCAGCTCCTACGAGCAGTACTTC; CDR3: CASSVLGSGFSSYEQYF; V: TRBV7-2; length: 17; D: .; J: TRBJ2-7; size: .
DNA: TGTGCCAGCAGCCCCGGACAGGTTGGCACAGATACGCAGTATTTT; CDR3: CASSPGQVGTDTQYF; V: TRBV11-1; length: 15; D: TRBD1; J: TRBJ2-3; size: .
DNA: TGCGCCAGCAGCTTGGCCGTAGCGGGAGACGAGCAGTACTTC; CDR3: CASSLAVAGDEQYF; V: TRBV5-1; length: 14; D: TRBD2; J: TRBJ2-7; size: .
DNA: TGCGCCAGCAGCTACGGGACAGTTCTCACAGATACGCAGTATTTT; CDR3: CASSYGTVLTDTQYF; V: TRBV5-1; length: 15; D: TRBD1; J: TRBJ2-3; size: .
DNA: TGTGCCAGCAGTTTAAACAGGGCCAGCTATGGCTACACCTTC; CDR3: CASSLNRASYGYTF; V: TRBV27; length: 14; D: .; J: TRBJ1-2; size: .